Given below is one T cell receptor beta chain in context. The target antigen is unknown. The CDR3 runs 15 residues. V lost 6 bases and J 3 bases, leaving 15 bases between the germline ends. Every one of the donors was a healthy Caucasian. This sample stems from a study of identical twins. One entry per CDR3 protein, called by TCRdb with MiXCR from the 5' RACE reads. Counted here are roughly 1.6 million distinct CDR3 sequences, around 29% occurring once; the ten biggest clones make up around 0.25%. Study-level points and caveats: The conclusions drew on cross-sectional statistical analysis instead of tracking the same donors. The more abundant beta clonotypes in cord blood had fewer insertions, and memory repertoires did not show this.

The clonotype comes from a newborn girl in good health. The rearrangement links TRBV12-3 or TRBV12-4 to TRBJ2-1, with D unresolved. The sequenced sample consisted of cord blood. For the CDR3, the DNA is TGTGCCAGCAGGTCCCGGACCCCGGACTACAATGAGCAGTTCTTC. It specifies CASRSRTPDYNEQFF.